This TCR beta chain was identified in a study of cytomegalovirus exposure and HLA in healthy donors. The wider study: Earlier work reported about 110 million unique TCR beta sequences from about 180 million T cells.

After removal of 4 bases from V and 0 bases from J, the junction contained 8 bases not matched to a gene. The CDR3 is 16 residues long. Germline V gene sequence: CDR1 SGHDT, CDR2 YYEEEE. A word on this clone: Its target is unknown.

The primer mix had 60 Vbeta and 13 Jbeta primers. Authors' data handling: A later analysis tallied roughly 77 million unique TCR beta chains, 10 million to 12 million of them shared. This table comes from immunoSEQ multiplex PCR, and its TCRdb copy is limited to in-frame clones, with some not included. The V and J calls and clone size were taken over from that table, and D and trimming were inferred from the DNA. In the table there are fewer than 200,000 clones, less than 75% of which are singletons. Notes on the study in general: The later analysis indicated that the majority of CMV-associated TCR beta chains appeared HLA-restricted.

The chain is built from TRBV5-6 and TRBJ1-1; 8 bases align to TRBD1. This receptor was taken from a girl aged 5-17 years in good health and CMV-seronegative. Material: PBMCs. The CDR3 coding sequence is TGTGCCAGCAGCAAAGGACAGGGAGTTATGAACACTGAAGCTTTCTTT. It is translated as CASSKGQGVMNTEAFF.